This T cell receptor (delta chain) was found in a study of Vδ1+ human thymocytes. General observations from the study: Highly polyclonal TRG and TRD repertoires with Gaussian CDR3 length distributions appeared in thymus. Despite high sort purity, 20% to 25% of thymic T cell receptor delta sequences were Vdelta2.

Sequences come from RNA converted to cDNA by reverse transcription. The CDR3 regions were amplified by multiplex PCR from V-gene primers to a constant-region primer. TCRdb re-analyzed the multiplex PCR reads via CATT. The sample lists about 27,000 delta-chain clones; around 7.7% were seen once. The germline CDR1 and CDR2 sequences are TSWWSYY and QGS. The V segment lost 3 bases and the J segment 4 bases; nucleotides outside the gene matches: 17. The CDR3 spans 18 residues. This clone showed up just a few times. The antigen remains undetermined. The gene calls are TRDV1 and TRDJ1; 7 bases are a match to TRDD3. The origin of this receptor is a girl less than two years old who had congenital heart surgery. Sequencing input: Vdelta1+ gamma-delta thymocytes from the thymus. Subset described: FACS-sorted CD3+ TCRalphabeta- TCRVdelta1+ TCRVdelta2- thymocytes. CDR3 region: CALGETEALLGACDKLIF. The CDR3, as DNA: TGTGCTCTTGGGGAGACCGAAGCCCTGCTGGGGGCCTGCGATAAACTCATCTTT.